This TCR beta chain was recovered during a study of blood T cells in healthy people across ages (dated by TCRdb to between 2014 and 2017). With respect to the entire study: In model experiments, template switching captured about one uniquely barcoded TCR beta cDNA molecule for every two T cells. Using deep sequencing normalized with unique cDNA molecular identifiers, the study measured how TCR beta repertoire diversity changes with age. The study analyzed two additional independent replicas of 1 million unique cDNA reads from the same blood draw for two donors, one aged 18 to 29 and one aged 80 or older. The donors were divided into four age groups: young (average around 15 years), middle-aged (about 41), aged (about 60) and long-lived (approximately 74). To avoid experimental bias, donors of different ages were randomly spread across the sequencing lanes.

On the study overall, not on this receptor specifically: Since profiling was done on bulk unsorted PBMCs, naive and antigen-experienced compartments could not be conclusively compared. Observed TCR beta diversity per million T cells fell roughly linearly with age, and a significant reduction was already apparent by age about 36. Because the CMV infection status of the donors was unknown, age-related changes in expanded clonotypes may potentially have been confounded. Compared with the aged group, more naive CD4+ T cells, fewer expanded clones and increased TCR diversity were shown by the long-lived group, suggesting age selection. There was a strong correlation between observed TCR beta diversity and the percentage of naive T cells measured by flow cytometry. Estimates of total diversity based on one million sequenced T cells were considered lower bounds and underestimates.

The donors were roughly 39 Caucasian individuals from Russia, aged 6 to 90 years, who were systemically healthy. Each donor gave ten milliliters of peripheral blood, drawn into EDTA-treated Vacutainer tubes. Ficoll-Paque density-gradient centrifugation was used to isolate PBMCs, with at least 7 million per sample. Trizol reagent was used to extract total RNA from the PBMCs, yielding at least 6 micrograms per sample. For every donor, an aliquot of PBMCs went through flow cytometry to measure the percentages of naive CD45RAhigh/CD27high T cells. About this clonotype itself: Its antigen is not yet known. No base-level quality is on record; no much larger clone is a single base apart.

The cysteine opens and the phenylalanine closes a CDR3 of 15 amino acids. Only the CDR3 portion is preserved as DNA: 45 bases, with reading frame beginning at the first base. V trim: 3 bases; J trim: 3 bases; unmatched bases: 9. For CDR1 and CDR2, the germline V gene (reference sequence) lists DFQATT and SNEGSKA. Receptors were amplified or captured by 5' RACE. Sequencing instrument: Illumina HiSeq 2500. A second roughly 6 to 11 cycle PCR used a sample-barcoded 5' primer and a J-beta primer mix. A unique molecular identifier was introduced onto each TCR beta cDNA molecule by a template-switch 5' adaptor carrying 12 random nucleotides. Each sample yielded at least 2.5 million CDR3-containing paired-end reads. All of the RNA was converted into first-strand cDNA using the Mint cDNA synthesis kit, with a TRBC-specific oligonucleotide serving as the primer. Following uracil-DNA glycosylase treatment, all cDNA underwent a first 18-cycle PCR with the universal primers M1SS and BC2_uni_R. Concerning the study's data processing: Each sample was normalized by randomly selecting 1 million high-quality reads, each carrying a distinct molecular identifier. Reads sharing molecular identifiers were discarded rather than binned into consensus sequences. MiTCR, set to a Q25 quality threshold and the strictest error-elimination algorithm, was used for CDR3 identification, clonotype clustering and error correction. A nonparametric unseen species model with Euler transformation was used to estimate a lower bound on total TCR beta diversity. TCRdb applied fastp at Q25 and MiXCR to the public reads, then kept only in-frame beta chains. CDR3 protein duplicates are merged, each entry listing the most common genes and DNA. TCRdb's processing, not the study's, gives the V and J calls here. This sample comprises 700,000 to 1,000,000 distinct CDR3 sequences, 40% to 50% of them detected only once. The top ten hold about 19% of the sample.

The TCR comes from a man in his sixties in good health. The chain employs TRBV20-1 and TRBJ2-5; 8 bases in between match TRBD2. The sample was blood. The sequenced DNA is TGCAGTGCTAGTCGGGGGACTAGGGAAAAAGAGACCCAGTACTTC. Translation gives CSASRGTREKETQYF.